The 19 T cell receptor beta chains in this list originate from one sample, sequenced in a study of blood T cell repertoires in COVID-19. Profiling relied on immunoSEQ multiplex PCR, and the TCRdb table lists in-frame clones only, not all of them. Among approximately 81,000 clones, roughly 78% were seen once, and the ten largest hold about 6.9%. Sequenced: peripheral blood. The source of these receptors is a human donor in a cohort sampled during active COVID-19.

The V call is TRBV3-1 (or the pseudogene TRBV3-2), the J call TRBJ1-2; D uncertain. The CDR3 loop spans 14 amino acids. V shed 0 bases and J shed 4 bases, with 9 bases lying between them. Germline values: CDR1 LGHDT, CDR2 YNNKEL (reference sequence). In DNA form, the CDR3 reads TGTGCCAGCAGCCAAGAGCAAGGGAGCTATGGCTACACCTTC. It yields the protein CASSQEQGSYGYTF.

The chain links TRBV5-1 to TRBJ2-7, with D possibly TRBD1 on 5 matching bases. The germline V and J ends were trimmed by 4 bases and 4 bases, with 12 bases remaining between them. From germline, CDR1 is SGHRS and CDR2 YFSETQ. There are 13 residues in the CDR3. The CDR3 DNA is TGCGCCAGCAGCCCTCCCCAGGGTTACGAGCAGTACTTC. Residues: CASSPPQGYEQYF.

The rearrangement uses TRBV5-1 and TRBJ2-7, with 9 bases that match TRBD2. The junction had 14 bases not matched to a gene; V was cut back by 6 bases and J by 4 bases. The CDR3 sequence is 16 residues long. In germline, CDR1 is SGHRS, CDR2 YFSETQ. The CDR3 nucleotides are TGCGCCAGCAAACCTGACGCGGGGGGGTTTTTTTACGAGCAGTACTTC. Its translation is CASKPDAGGFFYEQYF. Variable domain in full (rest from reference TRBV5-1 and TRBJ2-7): KAGVTQTPRYLIKTRGQQVTLSCSPISGHRSVSWYQQTPGQGLQFLFEYFSETQRNKGNFPGRFSGRQFSNSRSEMNVSTLELGDSALYLCASKPDAGGFFYEQYFGPGTRLTVT.

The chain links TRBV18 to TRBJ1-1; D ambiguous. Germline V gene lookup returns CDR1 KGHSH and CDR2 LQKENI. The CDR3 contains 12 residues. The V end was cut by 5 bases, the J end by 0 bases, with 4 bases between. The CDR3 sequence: CASSTLNTEAFF. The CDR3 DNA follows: TGTGCCAGCTCAACTCTGAACACTGAAGCTTTCTTT.

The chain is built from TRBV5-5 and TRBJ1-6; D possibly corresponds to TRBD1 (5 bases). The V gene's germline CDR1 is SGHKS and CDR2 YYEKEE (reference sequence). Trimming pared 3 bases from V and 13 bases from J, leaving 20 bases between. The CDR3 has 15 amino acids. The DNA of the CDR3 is TGTGCCAGCAGCTACCCTCGACATTCGGGGGAGCCCCTCCACTTT. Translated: CASSYPRHSGEPLHF. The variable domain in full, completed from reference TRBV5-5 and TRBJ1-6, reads DAGVTQSPTHLIKTRGQQVTLRCSPISGHKSVSWYQQVLGQGPQFIFQYYEKEERGRGNFPDRFSARQFPNYSSELNVNALLLGDSALYLCASSYPRHSGEPLHFGNGTRLTVT.

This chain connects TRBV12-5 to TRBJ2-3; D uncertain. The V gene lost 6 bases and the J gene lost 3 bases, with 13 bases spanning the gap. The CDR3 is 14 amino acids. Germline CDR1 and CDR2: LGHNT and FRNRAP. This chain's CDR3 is CASGTTGYTDTQYF. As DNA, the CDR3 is TGTGCTAGTGGAACGACGGGTTATACAGATACGCAGTATTTT.

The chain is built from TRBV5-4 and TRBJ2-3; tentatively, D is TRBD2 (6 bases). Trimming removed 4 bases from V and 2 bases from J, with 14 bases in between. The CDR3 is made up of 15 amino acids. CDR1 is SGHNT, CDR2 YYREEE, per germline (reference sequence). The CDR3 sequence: CASSQKRTTTDTQYF. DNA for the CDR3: TGTGCCAGCAGCCAAAAGAGGACTACCACAGATACGCAGTATTTT.

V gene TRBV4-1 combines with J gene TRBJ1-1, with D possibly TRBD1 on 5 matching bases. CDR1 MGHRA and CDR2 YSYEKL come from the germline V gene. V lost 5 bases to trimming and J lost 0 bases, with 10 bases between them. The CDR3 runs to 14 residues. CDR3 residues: CASSYTGLNTEAFF. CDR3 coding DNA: TGCGCCAGCAGCTACACAGGACTGAACACTGAAGCTTTCTTT.

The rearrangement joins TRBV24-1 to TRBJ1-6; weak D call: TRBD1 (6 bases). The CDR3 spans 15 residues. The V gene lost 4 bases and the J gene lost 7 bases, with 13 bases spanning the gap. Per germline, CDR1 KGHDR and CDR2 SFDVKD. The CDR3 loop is CATSERAGVNSPLHF. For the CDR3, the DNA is TGTGCCACCAGTGAACGTGCAGGGGTAAATTCACCCCTCCACTTT.

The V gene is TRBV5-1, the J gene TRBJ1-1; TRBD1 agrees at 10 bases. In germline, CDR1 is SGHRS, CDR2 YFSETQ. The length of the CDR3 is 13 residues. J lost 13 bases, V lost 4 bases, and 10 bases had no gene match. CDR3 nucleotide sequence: TGCGCCAGCAGCCCCGGGACAGGGGTCTTTGGTTTCTTT. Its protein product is CASSPGTGVFGFF.

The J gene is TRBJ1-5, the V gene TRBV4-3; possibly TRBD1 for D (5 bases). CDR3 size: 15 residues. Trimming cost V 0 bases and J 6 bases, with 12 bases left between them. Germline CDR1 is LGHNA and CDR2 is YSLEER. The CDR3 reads CASSQEQGPSQPQHF. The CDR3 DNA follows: TGCGCCAGCAGCCAAGAGCAGGGCCCAAGTCAGCCCCAGCATTTT.

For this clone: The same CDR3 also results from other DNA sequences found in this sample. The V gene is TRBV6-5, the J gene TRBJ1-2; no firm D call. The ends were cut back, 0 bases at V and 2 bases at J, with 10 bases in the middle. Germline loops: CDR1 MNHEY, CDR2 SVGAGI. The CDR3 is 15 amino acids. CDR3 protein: CASSYSARLNYGYTF. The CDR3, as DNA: TGTGCCAGCAGTTACTCGGCGAGGCTGAACTATGGCTACACCTTC.

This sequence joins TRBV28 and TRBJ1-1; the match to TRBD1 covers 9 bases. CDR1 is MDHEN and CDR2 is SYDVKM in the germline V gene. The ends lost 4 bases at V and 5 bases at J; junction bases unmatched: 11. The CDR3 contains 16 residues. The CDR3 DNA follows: TGTGCCAGCAGTTCGGGACAGGGTTTTGTTCTAACTGAAGCTTTCTTT. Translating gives CASSSGQGFVLTEAFF.

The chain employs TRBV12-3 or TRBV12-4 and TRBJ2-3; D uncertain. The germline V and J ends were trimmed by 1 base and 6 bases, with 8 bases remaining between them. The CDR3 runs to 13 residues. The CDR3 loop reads CASSLVQMDTQYF. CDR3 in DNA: TGTGCCAGCAGTTTAGTTCAAATGGATACGCAGTATTTT.

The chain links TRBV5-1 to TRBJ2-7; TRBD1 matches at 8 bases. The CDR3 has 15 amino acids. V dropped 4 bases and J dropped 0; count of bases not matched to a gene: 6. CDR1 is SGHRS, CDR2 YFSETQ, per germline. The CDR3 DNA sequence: TGCGCCAGCAGCATCGCCGGGACAGGCTCCTACGAGCAGTACTTC. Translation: CASSIAGTGSYEQYF.

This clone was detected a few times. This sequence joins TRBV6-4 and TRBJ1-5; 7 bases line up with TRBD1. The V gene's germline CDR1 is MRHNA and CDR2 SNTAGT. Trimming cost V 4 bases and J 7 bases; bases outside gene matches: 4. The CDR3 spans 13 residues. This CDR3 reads CASSVTQGQPQHF. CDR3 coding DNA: TGTGCCAGCAGTGTTACACAGGGGCAGCCCCAGCATTTT.

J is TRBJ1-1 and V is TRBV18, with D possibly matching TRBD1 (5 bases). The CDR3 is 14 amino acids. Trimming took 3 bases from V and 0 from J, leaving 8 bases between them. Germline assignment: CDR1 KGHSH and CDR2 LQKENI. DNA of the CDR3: TGTGCCAGCTCACCTGACAGCATGAACACTGAAGCTTTCTTT. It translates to CASSPDSMNTEAFF. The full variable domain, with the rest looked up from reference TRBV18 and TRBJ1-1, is NAGVMQNPRHLVRRRGQEARLRCSPMKGHSHVYWYRQLPEEGLKFMVYLQKENIIDESGMPKERFSAEFPKEGPSILRIQQVVRGDSAAYFCASSPDSMNTEAFFGQGTRLTVV.

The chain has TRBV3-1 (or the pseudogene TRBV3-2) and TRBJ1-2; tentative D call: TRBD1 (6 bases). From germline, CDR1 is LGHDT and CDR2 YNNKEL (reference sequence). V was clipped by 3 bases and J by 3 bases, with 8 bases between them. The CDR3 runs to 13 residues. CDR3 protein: CASSQAGDYGYTF. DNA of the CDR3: TGTGCCAGCAGCCAGGCAGGGGACTATGGCTACACCTTC.

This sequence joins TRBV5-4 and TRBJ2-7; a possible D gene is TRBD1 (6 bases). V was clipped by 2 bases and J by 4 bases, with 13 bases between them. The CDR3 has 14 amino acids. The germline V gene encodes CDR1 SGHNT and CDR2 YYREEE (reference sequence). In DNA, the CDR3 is TGTGCCAGCAGCTTACAAGGGGGTGGGTACGAGCAGTACTTC. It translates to CASSLQGGGYEQYF.